The rows below give T cell receptor beta chains drawn from one sample of a study of identifying expanded T cells in peripheral blood. Produced via immunoSEQ multiplex PCR; TCRdb's table is partial and in-frame only. This table holds 85,000 to 95,000 clones, about nine tenths found once. The sample taken for sequencing was blood. These receptors all come from a person between 18 and 69 years old in good health. Each CDR3 is given with its conserved first and last residue. D genes are given only for firm matches. The size entry is marked missing in some rows and otherwise reads once, few, many or a size class.

J gene | clone size | V gene | D gene | CDR3 DNA | CDR3 protein
TRBJ2-5 | . | TRBV11-3 | TRBD2 | TGTGCCAGCAGCCTAGCGGACCAAGAGACCCAGTACTTC | CASSLADQETQYF
TRBJ2-4 | . | TRBV9 | . | TGTGCCAGCAGCGGGCCGCCCGGGGGTACCAAAAACATTCAGTACTTC | CASSGPPGGTKNIQYF
TRBJ1-2 | . | TRBV7-2 | . | TGTGCCAGCAGCCATCAGGAGGGGTTCTTC | CASSHQEGFF
TRBJ2-5 | . | TRBV19 | TRBD1 | TGTGCCAGTAGTATCGACAGGGACCAAGAGACCCAGTACTTC | CASSIDRDQETQYF
TRBJ2-7 | few | TRBV2 | . | TGTGCCAGCAATACTCAGGGCCACGAGCAGTACTTC | CASNTQGHEQYF
TRBJ2-3 | . | TRBV11-2 | . | TGTGCCAGCACCCCAGGGGAGTCACCGGATACGCAGTATTTT | CASTPGESPDTQYF
TRBJ2-2 | . | TRBV11-2 | . | TGTGCCAGCAGGAAACTAGCTGTGAACACCGGGGAGCTGTTTTTT | CASRKLAVNTGELFF
TRBJ2-3 | . | TRBV7-3 | . | TGTGCCAGCAGCTTAGATCGGGCAGATACGCAGTATTTT | CASSLDRADTQYF
TRBJ1-6 | . | TRBV30 | . | TGTGCCTGGAGCCTCGAGGATTCACCCCTCCACTTT | CAWSLEDSPLHF
TRBJ1-1 | . | TRBV9 | . | TGTGCCAGCAGCGAGGGAGAAACTGAAGCTTTCTTT | CASSEGETEAFF
TRBJ1-1 | . | TRBV9 | TRBD1 | TGTGCCAGCAGCGTCGGAGCAGGGGGGTCTAAGGACACTGAAGCTTTCTTT | CASSVGAGGSKDTEAFF
TRBJ2-1 | . | TRBV28 | TRBD2 | TGTGCCAGCAGTTTCTCCGGGACTAGCGGGATAGATGAGCAGTTCTTC | CASSFSGTSGIDEQFF
TRBJ2-7 | . | TRBV7-9 | . | TGTGCCAGCAGCTTAGGGAGCGGAGGTTCCGTCTACGAGCAGTACTTC | CASSLGSGGSVYEQYF
TRBJ2-5 | . | TRBV4-1 | . | TGCGCCAGCAGACAAGTGGGGGGGCTTACAGAGACCCAGTACTTC | CASRQVGGLTETQYF
TRBJ1-1 | . | TRBV27 | . | TGTGCCAGCAGTACATGGACCAAGAGGGCTTTCTTT | CASSTWTKRAFF
TRBJ1-1 | . | TRBV2 | . | TGTGCCAGCAGTGGATCGGAGAACACTGAAGCTTTCTTT | CASSGSENTEAFF
TRBJ2-7 | many | TRBV6-5 | . | TGTGCCACGACATCGCCGGGCTTTTACGAGCAGTACTTC | CATTSPGFYEQYF
TRBJ1-4 | once | TRBV27 | TRBD1 | TGTGCCAGCAGTTTATCCGGACAGGGGGCTGAAAAACTGTTTTTT | CASSLSGQGAEKLFF
TRBJ1-2 | . | TRBV19 | TRBD1 | TGTGCCAGTAGTCCCCAATGGGCCACAGGGGAATTCGGCTACACCTTC | CASSPQWATGEFGYTF
TRBJ1-2 | . | TRBV15 | . | TGTGCCACCAGCAGAGATCCCCCCCACCCTGGCAGGGATAACTATGGCTACACCTTC | CATSRDPPHPGRDNYGYTF
TRBJ1-1 | . | TRBV9 | . | TGTGCCAGCAGCACAAAAGGGGGCACTGAAGCTTTCTTT | CASSTKGGTEAFF
TRBJ2-6 | once | TRBV5-1 | . | TGCGCCAGCAGCCCTGAGAGTCCTGGGGCCAACGTCCTGACTTTC | CASSPESPGANVLTF
TRBJ2-6 | once | TRBV2 | . | TGTGCCAGCAGTGTACCACAGGACTTGGGGGGGGCCAACGTCCTGACTTTC | CASSVPQDLGGANVLTF
TRBJ2-2 | . | TRBV13 | TRBD2 | TGTGCCAGCAGCTTAGGACTAGCGGAGGGGGCCGGGGAGCTGTTTTTT | CASSLGLAEGAGELFF
TRBJ1-5 | . | TRBV30 | TRBD1 | TGTGCCTGGAGTGTCGGGACAGAAAATCAGCCCCAGCATTTT | CAWSVGTENQPQHF